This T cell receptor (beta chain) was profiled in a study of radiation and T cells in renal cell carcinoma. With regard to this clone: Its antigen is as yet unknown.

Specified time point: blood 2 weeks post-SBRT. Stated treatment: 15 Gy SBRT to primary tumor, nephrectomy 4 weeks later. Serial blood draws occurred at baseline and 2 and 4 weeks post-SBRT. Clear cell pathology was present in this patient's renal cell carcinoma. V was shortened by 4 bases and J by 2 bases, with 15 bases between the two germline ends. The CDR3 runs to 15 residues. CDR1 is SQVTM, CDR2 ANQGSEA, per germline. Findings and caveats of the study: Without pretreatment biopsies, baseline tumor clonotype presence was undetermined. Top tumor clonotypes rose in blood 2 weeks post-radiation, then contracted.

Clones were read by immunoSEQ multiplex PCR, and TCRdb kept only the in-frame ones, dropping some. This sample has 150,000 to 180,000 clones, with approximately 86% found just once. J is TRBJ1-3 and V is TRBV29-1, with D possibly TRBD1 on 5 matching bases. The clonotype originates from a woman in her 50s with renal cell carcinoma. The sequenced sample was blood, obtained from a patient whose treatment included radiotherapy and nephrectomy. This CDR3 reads CSVVVMGGAGNTIYF. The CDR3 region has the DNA TGCAGCGTTGTGGTGATGGGGGGTGCTGGAAACACCATATATTTT.